The clone carrying this T cell receptor beta chain has a handful of counts. Its antigen is not known. Germline V gene sequence: CDR1 SGHTA, CDR2 FQGTGA. The V and J ends lost 0 bases and 4 bases respectively, with 9 bases between them. The CDR3 has 15 amino acids. This record comes from a study of beta chain features in type 1 diabetes. Study as a whole: Nearly 110,000,000 sorted cells were examined across all samples. General study findings and limits: Among all four CD4+ subsets, Type 1 diabetes patients had TCRB CDR3s that were moderately but significantly shorter. Junctions at VDJ sites from type 1 diabetes patients had fewer insertions and more deletions.

Of the isolated RNA, all was reverse transcribed, and so the sequenced material was expressed TCRB transcripts. Profiling relied on immunoSEQ multiplex PCR, and the TCRdb table lists in-frame clones only, not all of them. The repertoire holds nearly 700,000 clones, around 15% seen once, with 0.022% in the top ten. About 116 mL of blood, on average, came from one heparinised draw per donor. Material: naive CD4+ T cells from blood. V and J are TRBV7-3 and TRBJ2-2; the D gene could be TRBD1 or TRBD2 (5 bases each). The TCR comes from a man aged 18 to 30 with type 1 diabetes. The DNA for the CDR3 is TGTGCCAGCAGCTTAACAGGGACGTCCACCGGGGAGCTGTTTTTT. This sequence encodes CASSLTGTSTGELFF.